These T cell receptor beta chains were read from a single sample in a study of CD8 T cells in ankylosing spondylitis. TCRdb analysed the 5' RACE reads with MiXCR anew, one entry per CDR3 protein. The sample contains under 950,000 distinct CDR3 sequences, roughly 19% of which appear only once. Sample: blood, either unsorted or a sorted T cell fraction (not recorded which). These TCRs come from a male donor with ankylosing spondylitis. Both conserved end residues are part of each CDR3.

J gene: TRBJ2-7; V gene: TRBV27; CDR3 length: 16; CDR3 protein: CASRGLTQGPSYEQYF
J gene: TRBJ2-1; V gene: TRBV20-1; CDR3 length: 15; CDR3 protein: CSAEAGALSYNEQFF
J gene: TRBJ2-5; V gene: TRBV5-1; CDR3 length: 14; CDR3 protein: CASSLWAGEETQYF
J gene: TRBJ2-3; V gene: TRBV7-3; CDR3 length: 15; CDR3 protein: CASSSGTGITDTQYF
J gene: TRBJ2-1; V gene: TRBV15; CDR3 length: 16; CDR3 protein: CATSRDLRNRHNEQFF
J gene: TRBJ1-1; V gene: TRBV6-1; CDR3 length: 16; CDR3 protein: CASSLHPRVGDTEAFF
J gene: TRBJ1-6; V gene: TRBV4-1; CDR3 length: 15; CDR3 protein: CASSQEAGYNSPLHF
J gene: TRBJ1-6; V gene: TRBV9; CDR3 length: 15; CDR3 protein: CASSVGGGGNSPLHF
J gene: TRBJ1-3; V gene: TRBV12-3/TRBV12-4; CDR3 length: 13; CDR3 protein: CASSRDSPNTIYF
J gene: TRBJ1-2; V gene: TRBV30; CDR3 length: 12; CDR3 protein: CAWSQQNYGYTF
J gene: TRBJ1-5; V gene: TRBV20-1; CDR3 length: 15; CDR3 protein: CSALTGGNSNQPQHF
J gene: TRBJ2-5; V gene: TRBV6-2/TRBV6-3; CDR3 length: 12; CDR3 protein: CASSRPAETQYF
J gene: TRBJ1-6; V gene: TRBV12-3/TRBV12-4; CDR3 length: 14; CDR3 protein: CASSSLTGYSPLHF
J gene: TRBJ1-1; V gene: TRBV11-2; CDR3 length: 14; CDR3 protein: CASSLFTGSTEAFF
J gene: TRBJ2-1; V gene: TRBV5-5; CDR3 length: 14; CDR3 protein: CASSLEERNNEQFF
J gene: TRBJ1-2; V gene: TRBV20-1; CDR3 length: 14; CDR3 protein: CSATQWEVNYGYTF
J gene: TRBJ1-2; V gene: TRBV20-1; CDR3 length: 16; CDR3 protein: CSARWDRGSIYYGYTF
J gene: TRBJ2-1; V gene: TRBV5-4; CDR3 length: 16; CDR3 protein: CASSFLSGSGYNEQFF
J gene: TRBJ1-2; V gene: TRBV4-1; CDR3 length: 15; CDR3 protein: CASSQGRGGGIGYTF
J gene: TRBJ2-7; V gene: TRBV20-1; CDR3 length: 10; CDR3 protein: CSAIQSEQYF
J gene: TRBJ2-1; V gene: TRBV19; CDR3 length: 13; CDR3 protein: CASSIGLAGFQFF
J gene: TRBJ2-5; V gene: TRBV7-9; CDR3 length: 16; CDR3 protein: CASSIAGLKMVETQYF
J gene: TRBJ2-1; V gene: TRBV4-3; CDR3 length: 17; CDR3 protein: CASSQGVGLAGIYEQFF
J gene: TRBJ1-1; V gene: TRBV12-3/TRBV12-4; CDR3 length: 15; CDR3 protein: CASNPDRRLGTEAFF
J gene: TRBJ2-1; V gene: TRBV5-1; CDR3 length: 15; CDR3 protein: CASSGGLADNNEQFF
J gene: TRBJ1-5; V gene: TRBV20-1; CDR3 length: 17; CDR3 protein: CSAREPLGGSENQPQHF
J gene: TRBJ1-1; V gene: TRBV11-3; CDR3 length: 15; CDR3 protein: CASRPSGRGNTEAFF
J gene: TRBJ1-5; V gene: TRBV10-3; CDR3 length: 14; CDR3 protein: CAISSDWNNQPQHF
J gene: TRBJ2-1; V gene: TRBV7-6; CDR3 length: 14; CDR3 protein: CASSARDQNNEQFF
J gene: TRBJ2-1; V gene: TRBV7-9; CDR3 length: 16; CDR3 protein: CASSLARGGTYNEQFF
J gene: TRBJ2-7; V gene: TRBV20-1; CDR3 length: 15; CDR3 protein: CSAPDSLASSYEQYF
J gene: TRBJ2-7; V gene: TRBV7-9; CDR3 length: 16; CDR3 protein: CASSSDRGSWVAEQYF
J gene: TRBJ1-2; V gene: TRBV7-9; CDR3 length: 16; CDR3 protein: CASSHRLSEANYGYTF
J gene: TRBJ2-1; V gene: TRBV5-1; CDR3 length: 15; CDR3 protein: CASSLALADYNEQFF
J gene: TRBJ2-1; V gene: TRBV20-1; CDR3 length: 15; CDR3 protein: CSAQTGLAYYNEQFF
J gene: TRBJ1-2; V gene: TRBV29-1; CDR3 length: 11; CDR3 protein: CSALTGFYYTF
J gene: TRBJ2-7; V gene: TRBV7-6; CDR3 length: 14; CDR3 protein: CASRQNRGPYEQYF
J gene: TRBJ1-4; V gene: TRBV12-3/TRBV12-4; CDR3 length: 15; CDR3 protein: CASSPTIQWGEKLFF
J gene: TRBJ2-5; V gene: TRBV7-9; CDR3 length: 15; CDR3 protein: CASSLETGGSKTQYF
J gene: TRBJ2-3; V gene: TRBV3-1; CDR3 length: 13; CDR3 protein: CASSQDRREAKDF
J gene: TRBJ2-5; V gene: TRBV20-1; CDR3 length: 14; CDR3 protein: CSALRLAGTETQYF
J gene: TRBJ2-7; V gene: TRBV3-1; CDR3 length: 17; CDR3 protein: CASSQDRGQRVVFEQYF
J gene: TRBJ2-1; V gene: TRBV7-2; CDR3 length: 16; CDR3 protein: CASSLVSGQGSNEQFF
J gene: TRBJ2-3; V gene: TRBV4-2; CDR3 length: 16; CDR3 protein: CASSQEGQGITDTQYF
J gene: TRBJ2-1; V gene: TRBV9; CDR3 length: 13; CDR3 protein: CASSRDPGGEQFF
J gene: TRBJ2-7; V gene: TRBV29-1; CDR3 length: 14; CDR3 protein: CSAGQESIYAEQYF
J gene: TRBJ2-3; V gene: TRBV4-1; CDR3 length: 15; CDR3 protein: CASSQDEDTEDTQYF
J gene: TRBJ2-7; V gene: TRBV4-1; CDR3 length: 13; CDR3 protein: CASSQVGNVEQYF
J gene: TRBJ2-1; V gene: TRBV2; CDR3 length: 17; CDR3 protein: CASSLRGLAGANNEQFF
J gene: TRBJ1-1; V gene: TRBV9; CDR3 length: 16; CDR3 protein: CASSVPFDKEDTEAFF
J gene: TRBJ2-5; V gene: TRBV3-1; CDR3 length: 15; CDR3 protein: CASSPDASWQETQYF
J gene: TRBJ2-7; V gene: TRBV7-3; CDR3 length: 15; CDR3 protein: CASSLKAELSYEQYF
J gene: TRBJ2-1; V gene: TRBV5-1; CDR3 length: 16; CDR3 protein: CASSRGEPNLYNEQFF
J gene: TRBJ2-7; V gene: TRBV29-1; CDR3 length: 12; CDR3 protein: CSAEGDAYEQYF
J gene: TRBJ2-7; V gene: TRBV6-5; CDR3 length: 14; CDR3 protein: CASSYGGDIYEQYF